The clone carrying this T cell receptor beta chain was seen only a few times. The antigen remains undetermined. V lost 6 bases and J lost 6; bases outside the gene matches: 11. This CDR3 has 15 amino acids. The sample originates from a study of CD8 T cells in ankylosing spondylitis. Study results and limitations: In synovial fluid and blood from reactive arthritis, some motif variants were previously reported. It was reported that disease-linked clones were significantly enriched in matched ankylosing spondylitis synovial fluid. Seemingly distinctive of ankylosing spondylitis blood was a TCR beta motif formed by eight highly homologous variants.

Libraries of TCR beta came from quantitative 5'-RACE with molecular barcodes. TCRdb re-called the 5' RACE reads through MiXCR, storing one row per CDR3 protein. The sample gives about 500,000 distinct CDR3 sequences, over 9.5% of which show up once; about 6.5% is in the top ten. This clonotype was sampled from a male donor with ankylosing spondylitis. Sequenced input: blood, either unsorted or a sorted T cell fraction (not recorded which). This sequence joins TRBV12-3 or TRBV12-4 and TRBJ2-3; 8 positions match TRBD1. Written as DNA, the CDR3 is TGTGCCAGCAGACCCGGACAGGGTGTATTTGATACGCAGTATTTT. Its protein is CASRPGQGVFDTQYF.